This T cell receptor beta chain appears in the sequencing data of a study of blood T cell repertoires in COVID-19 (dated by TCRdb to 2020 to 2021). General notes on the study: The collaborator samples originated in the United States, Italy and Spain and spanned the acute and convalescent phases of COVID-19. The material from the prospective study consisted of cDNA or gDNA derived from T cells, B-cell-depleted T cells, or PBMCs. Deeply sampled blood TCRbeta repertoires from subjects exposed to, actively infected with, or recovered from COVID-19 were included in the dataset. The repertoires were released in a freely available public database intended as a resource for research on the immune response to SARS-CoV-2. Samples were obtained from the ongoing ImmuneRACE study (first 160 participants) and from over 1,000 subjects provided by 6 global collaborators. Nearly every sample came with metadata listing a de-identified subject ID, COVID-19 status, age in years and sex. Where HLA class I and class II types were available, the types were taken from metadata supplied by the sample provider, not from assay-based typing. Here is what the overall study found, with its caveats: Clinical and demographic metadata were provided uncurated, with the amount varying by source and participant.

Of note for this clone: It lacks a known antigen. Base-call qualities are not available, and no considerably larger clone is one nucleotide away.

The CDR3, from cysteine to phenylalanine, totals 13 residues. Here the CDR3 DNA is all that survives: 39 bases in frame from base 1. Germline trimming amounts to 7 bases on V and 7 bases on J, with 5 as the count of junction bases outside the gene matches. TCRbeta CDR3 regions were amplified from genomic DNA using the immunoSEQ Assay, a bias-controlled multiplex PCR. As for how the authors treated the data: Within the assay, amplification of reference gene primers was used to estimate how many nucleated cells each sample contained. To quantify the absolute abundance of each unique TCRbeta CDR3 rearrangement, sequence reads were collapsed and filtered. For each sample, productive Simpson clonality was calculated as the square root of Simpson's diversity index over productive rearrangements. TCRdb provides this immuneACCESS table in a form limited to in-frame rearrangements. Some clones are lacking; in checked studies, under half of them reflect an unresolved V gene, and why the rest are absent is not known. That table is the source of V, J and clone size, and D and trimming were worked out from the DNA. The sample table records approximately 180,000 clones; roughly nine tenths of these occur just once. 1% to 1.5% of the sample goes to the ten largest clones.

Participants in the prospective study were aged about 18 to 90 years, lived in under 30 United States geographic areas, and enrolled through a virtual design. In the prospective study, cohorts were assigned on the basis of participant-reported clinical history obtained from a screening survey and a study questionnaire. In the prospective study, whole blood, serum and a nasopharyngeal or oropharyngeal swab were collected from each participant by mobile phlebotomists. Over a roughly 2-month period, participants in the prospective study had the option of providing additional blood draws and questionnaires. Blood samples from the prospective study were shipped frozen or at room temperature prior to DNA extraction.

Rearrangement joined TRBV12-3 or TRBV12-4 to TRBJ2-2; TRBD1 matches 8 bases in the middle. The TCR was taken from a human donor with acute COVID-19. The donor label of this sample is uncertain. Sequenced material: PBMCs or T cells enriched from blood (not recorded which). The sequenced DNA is TGTGCCAGCACCTACAGGGGGAACGGGGAGCTGTTTTTT. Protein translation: CASTYRGNGELFF.